Listed below are T cell receptor beta chains from one sample, sequenced in a study of T cells after yellow fever vaccination. MiXCR, run by TCRdb on the 5' RACE reads, gives a single entry per CDR3 protein. The table has a few hundred thousand distinct CDR3 sequences, around 17% seen once; the top ten hold around 16%. The sequences come from PBMCs, collected less than 6 days after the first yellow fever vaccination. These receptors were collected from a man aged 18-30 years who received the YFV17D yellow fever vaccine. The conserved cysteine and the conserved F or W are not part of the CDR3 here. The order of the fields is V gene, D gene, J gene, CDR3 protein. The D gene is left open where the match is weak.

TRBV12-3/TRBV12-4,-,TRBJ1-5,ASSLESNQPQH
TRBV7-9,TRBD1,TRBJ2-5,ASSFTGVGETQY
TRBV18,TRBD1,TRBJ2-7,ASSERTGDYEQY
TRBV5-6,TRBD1,TRBJ1-2,ASSLRTGGAGGYT
TRBV4-3,TRBD2,TRBJ2-7,ASSPGTSGGDPREQY
TRBV4-1,-,TRBJ1-3,ASSQEVARGGNTIY
TRBV7-9,-,TRBJ2-1,ASSATTGGSYNEQF
TRBV12-3/TRBV12-4,TRBD1,TRBJ2-2,ASSFPAGTGDTGELF
TRBV19,-,TRBJ1-2,ASRDGEWNGYT
TRBV5-8,TRBD1,TRBJ2-1,ASSSGTGHNEQF
TRBV12-3/TRBV12-4,TRBD2,TRBJ2-5,ASSLDGGKETQY
TRBV12-3/TRBV12-4,-,TRBJ1-5,ASSLLGVASNQPQH
TRBV12-3/TRBV12-4,-,TRBJ1-6,ASRVGGTLNSPLH